Below, 9 T cell receptor beta chains from the same sample are listed, as sequenced in a study of blood T cell repertoires in COVID-19 (TCRdb year 2020). Receptors were amplified or captured by the immunoSEQ multiplex PCR assay. The immuneACCESS repertoire file appears here via TCRdb, limited to in-frame rearrangements. These files lack a portion of the clones; in checked studies, under half of the deficit traces to unresolved V genes, and the cause of the others is not known. Recorded for this sample are 100,000 to 130,000 clones; roughly nine tenths of them occurred a single time. Of the sample, roughly 4.6% falls within the top ten clones. Sequencing was carried out using peripheral blood. These receptors all stem from a man aged 35 to 55 with active or convalescent COVID-19.

The gene calls are TRBV28 and TRBJ2-7; 8 nucleotides agree with TRBD2. V was clipped by 11 bases and J by 5 bases; unmatched bases: 14. The germline CDR1 and CDR2 sequences are MDHEN and SYDVKM. The CDR3 extends over 14 amino acids. CDR3 sequence (DNA): TGTGCCTCCCATCCGGGACTAGAAATCCACGAGCAGTACTTC. Encoded protein: CASHPGLEIHEQYF.

The CDR3 sequence: CASSLRASGRVTDTQYF. The CDR3 DNA follows: TGTGCCAGCAGCTTAAGGGCTAGCGGGAGGGTCACAGATACGCAGTATTTT. This chain links TRBV7-3 with TRBJ2-3; the match to TRBD2 covers 12 bases. V gave up 1 base and J gave up 2 bases; unmatched junction bases: 4. This CDR3 contains 17 residues. Per the germline V gene, CDR1 is SGHTA and CDR2 is FQGTGA.

The chain combines TRBV15 with TRBJ1-2; 8 bases are a match to TRBD1. The junction had 3 bases not matched to a gene; V was cut back by 5 bases and J by 7 bases. CDR1 is LNHNV, CDR2 YYDKDF, per germline (reference sequence). The CDR3 spans 12 residues. The CDR3 DNA reads TGTGCCACCAGCCCAGGGGGCTTTGGCTACACCTTC. Translating gives CATSPGGFGYTF.

The rearrangement uses TRBV28 and TRBJ1-4; D remains ambiguous. Germline loops: CDR1 MDHEN, CDR2 SYDVKM. Trimming took 1 base from V and 0 from J, leaving 9 bases between them. This CDR3 has 16 residues. The CDR3 DNA is TGTGCCAGCAGTTTATTTCGGTGGTCAACTAATGAAAAACTGTTTTTT. Translation: CASSLFRWSTNEKLFF.

The rearrangement links TRBV7-2 to TRBJ1-6; possible D gene TRBD1, 6 bases. V lost 4 bases, J lost 8 bases, and 12 bases lay in between. The length of the CDR3 is 14 residues. The V gene's germline CDR1 is SGHTA and CDR2 FQGNSA. CDR3 amino acids: CASSSGVLHSPLHF. DNA of the CDR3: TGTGCCAGCAGCTCAGGGGTTTTGCATTCACCCCTCCACTTT. Complete variable domain (other parts from reference TRBV7-2 and TRBJ1-6): GAGVSQSPSNKVTEKGKDVELRCDPISGHTALYWYRQSLGQGLEFLIYFQGNSAPDKSGLPSDRFSAERTGGSVSTLTIQRTQQEDSAVYLCASSSGVLHSPLHFGNGTRLTVT.

The chain has TRBV29-1 and TRBJ2-7, with D unresolved. The length of the CDR3 is 11 residues. Germline values: CDR1 SQVTM, CDR2 ANQGSEA. V dropped 7 bases and J dropped 3 bases, with 10 bases sitting between them. CDR3 sequence reads: CSAQVGYEQYF. The CDR3 DNA sequence: TGCAGCGCTCAGGTAGGCTACGAGCAGTACTTC.

This rearrangement joins TRBV6-5 to TRBJ1-2, with 8 bases that match TRBD1. The CDR3 is made up of 13 amino acids. Germline CDR1 MNHEY, CDR2 SVGAGI. V was pared by 6 bases and J by 10 bases, with 10 bases of the junction left unmatched. The CDR3 nucleotides read TGTGCCAGCAGCCACGACAGGGGAGCGGACTACACCTTC. Protein product: CASSHDRGADYTF.

V gene TRBV28 combines with J gene TRBJ1-1, with 7 bases matching TRBD1. This CDR3 comprises 11 residues. J lost 11 bases, V lost 6 bases, and 6 bases had no gene match. Germline CDR1 reads MDHEN; CDR2 reads SYDVKM. CDR3 in amino acids: CASRVTGEAFF. The CDR3 DNA sequence: TGTGCCAGCAGGGTTACAGGGGAGGCTTTCTTT.

The J gene is TRBJ1-2, the V gene TRBV3-1 (or the pseudogene TRBV3-2); tentatively, D is TRBD1 (6 bases). The germline CDR1 and CDR2 sequences are LGHDT and YNNKEL (reference sequence). The CDR3 contains 14 residues. Trimming left V 2 bases short and J 13 bases short, with 20 bases between. CDR3 sequence: CASSQMGTRWNGTF. CDR3 sequence (DNA): TGTGCCAGCAGCCAAATGGGGACACGCTGGAACGGCACCTTC.